The next 9 T cell receptor beta chains were all read from a single sample in a study of molecular identifiers for immune sequencing clone quantification. TCRdb passed the PCR reads through MiXCR, listing each CDR3 protein once. Counted here are about 640,000 distinct CDR3 sequences, about 20% occurring once; the ten biggest clones make up approximately 0.9%. Sequencing was done on a sample of naive CD8+ T cells from blood, with Jurkat cell RNA spiked in. Subset of the sample: FACS-sorted CD8+CD4-CCR7+CD45RA+ naive T cells. The receptors come from a human donor in good health. Some libraries in this study had Jurkat cell RNA spiked in.

This clonotype was counted many times. The chain employs TRBV4-3 and TRBJ1-6; 7 positions agree with TRBD1. V gave up 0 bases and J gave up 7 bases; unmatched junction bases: 9. Germline CDR1 and CDR2: LGHNA and YSLEER. This CDR3 spans 17 amino acids. CDR3 residues: CASSQDPPLTGNSPLHF. The CDR3 DNA is TGCGCCAGCAGCCAAGACCCTCCTCTGACAGGGAATTCACCCCTCCACTTT.

The J gene is TRBJ2-7, the V gene TRBV19; no clear D. CDR3 length: 13 amino acids. Germline CDR1 reads LNHDA; CDR2 reads SQIVND (reference sequence). V lost 3 bases and J lost 3, with 9 bases in between. Here the CDR3 reads CASSMSLRYEQYF. CDR3 DNA sequence: TGTGCCAGTAGTATGTCCCTTCGCTACGAGCAGTACTTC.

This clonotype was observed at least ten times. The chain couples TRBV12-3 or TRBV12-4 to TRBJ2-3, with D possibly being TRBD2 (5 bases). V dropped 2 bases and J dropped 4 bases, with 13 bases sitting between them. This CDR3 is built from 15 residues. The CDR3 DNA sequence: TGTGCCAGCAGTTTAAGTAGCCCGAGGGCAGATACGCAGTATTTT. Translating it yields CASSLSSPRADTQYF.

This clonotype was seen at least ten times. This chain joins TRBV27 and TRBJ2-3; D tentatively reads TRBD1 or TRBD2 (5 bases each). The CDR3 spans 18 residues. V lost 5 bases and J 3 bases, leaving 24 bases between the germline ends. Germline CDR1 is MNHEY and CDR2 is SMNVEV (reference sequence). The CDR3 region has the DNA TGTGCCAGCAGTCTAATCCGGGACGGACCAGTGAGTACAGATACGCAGTATTTT. The encoded protein is CASSLIRDGPVSTDTQYF.

With regard to this clonotype: This may stem from a read error, because a much larger clone lies one nucleotide away. The rearrangement links TRBV24-1 to TRBJ2-2; D is unresolved. CDR1 is KGHDR, CDR2 SFDVKD, per germline. Trimming stripped 9 bases from V and 7 bases from J, with 14 bases between. The CDR3 loop spans 13 amino acids. The CDR3, as DNA: TGTGCCACCGGCAGAAGTGGGTTCGGGGAGCTGTTTTTT. Its translation: CATGRSGFGELFF.

This clonotype was counted a few times. The CDR3 DNA follows: TGTGCCAGTAGCGCAGGGGTGGAAGCTTTCTTT. Amino acids: CASSAGVEAFF. The chain links TRBV19 to TRBJ1-1, with D perhaps matching TRBD1 (6 bases). CDR3 length: 11 amino acids. V shed 6 bases and J shed 8 bases, with 10 bases lying between them. Germline loops: CDR1 LNHDA, CDR2 SQIVND (reference sequence). The full variable domain, completed using reference TRBV19 and TRBJ1-1, is DGGITQSPKYLFRKEGQNVTLSCEQNLNHDAMYWYRQDPGQGLRLIYYSQIVNDFQKGDIAEGYSVSREKKESFPLTVTSAQKNPTAFYLCASSAGVEAFFGQGTRLTVV.

This clonotype has a count of ten or more. This chain connects TRBV19 to TRBJ1-6, with D possibly being TRBD1 (5 bases). Germline V lookup: CDR1 LNHDA, CDR2 SQIVND (reference sequence). The CDR3 is 14 amino acids. V was cut by 3 bases and J by 10 bases, with 13 bases left in between. In DNA, the CDR3 is TGTGCCAGTAGTATGCAGGGTCCCAACTCACCCCTCCACTTT. This encodes CASSMQGPNSPLHF.

This clonotype was seen repeatedly, ten times or more. V and J are TRBV7-9 and TRBJ1-2; D is possibly TRBD1 (5 bases). CDR3 length: 14 amino acids. The V gene lost 2 bases and the J gene lost 9 bases, with 16 bases spanning the gap. Germline values: CDR1 SEHNR, CDR2 FQNEAQ (reference sequence). This chain's CDR3 is CASSLTTGPLRYTF. In DNA, the CDR3 is TGTGCCAGCAGCTTAACCACAGGTCCTTTACGCTACACCTTC.

This clonotype came up many times. The chain combines TRBV4-1 with TRBJ1-5, with D hard to call. Germline-derived CDR1 and CDR2 are MGHRA and YSYEKL. The CDR3 length is 15 residues. Between the trimmed V and J ends, which lost 0 bases and 6 bases, there was a span of 12 bases. CDR3 DNA sequence: TGCGCCAGCAGCCAAGAACTGGGGAACAGTCAGCCCCAGCATTTT. Protein product: CASSQELGNSQPQHF.